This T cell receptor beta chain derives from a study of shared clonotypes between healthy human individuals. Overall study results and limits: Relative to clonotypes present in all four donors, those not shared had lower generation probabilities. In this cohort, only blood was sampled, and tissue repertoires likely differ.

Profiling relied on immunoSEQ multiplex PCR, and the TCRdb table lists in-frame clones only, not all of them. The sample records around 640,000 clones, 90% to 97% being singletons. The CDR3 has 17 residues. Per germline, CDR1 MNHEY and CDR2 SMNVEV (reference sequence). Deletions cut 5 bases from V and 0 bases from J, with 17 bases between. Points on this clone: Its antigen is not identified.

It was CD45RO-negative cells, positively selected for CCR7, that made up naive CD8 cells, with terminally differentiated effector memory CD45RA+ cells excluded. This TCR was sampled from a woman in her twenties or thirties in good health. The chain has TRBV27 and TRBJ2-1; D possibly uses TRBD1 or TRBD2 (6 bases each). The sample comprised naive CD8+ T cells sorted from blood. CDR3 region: CASSPGAGTSSYNEQFF. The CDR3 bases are TGTGCCAGCAGTCCGGGGGCCGGGACTTCCTCCTACAATGAGCAGTTCTTC.